This T cell receptor (beta chain) was sequenced for a study of technical replicates of blood from a handful of donors. Germline lookup yields CDR1 SNHLY and CDR2 FYNNEI. V was clipped by 6 bases and J by 0 bases, with 6 bases between them. The CDR3 has 14 amino acids. Profiling relied on immunoSEQ multiplex PCR, and the TCRdb table lists in-frame clones only, not all of them. Seen here are about 61,000 clones, more than 95% observed once, and the top ten hold over 0.15%. The receptor was isolated from a human donor in good health. Material: T cells isolated from PBMCs. This sequence joins TRBV2 and TRBJ2-6, with a weak D call TRBD1 (6 bases). The CDR3 DNA reads TGTGCCAGCAGGGACAGCTCTGGGGCCAACGTCCTGACTTTC. It specifies CASRDSSGANVLTF.